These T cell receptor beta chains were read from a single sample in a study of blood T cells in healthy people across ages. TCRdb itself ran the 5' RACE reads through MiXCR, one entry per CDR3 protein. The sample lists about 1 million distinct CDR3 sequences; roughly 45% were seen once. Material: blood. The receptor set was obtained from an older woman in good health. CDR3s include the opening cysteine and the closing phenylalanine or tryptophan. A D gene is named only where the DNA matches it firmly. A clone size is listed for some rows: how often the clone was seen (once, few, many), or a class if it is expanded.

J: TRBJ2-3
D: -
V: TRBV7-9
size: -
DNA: TGTGCCAGTTTCTCGGCGGGCACAGATACGCAGTATTTT
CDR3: CASFSAGTDTQYF

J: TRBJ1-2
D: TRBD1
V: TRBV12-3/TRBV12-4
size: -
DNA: TGTGCCAGCAGTTTTTGGGACAGGGTATATGGCTACACCTTC
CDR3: CASSFWDRVYGYTF

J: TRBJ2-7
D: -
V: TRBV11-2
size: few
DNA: TGTGCCAGCAGCTTAGCTGGGGGTAAGAGCGAGCAGTACTTC
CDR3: CASSLAGGKSEQYF

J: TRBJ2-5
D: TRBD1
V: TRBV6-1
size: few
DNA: TGTGCCAGCGACAGGGGTGAGACCCAGTACTTC
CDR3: CASDRGETQYF

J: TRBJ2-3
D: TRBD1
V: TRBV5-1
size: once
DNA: TGCGCCAGCAGCCCCACCGGGACAGGGAGGACAGATACGCAGTATTTT
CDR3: CASSPTGTGRTDTQYF

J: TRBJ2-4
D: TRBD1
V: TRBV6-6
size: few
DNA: TGTGCCAGCAGTACCATGAGGACAGGGGGCGCTTTGAACATTCAGTACTTC
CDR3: CASSTMRTGGALNIQYF

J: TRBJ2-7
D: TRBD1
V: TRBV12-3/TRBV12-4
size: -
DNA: TGTGCCAGCAGTTTCTCCGGGACAGGGGTCTACGAGCAGTACTTC
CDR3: CASSFSGTGVYEQYF

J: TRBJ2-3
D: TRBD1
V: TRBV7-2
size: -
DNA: TGTGCCAGCAGCCAGACAGGGGACGACACAGATACGCAGTATTTT
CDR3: CASSQTGDDTDTQYF

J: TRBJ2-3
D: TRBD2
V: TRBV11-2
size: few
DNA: TGTGCCAGCAGCTTAGGTCGAGGCTGGGGGACTAGCGGGAGAGTGAAGACTAGCACAGATACGCAGTATTTT
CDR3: CASSLGRGWGTSGRVKTSTDTQYF

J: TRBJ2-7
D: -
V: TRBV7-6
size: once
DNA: TGTGCCAGCAGCTTAAGGCTGGCAGGGCCCCACGAGCAGTACTTC
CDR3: CASSLRLAGPHEQYF

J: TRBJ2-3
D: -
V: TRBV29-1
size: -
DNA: TGCAGCGTTGCGGAGAGCACCCCAGATACGCGGTATTTT
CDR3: CSVAESTPDTRYF

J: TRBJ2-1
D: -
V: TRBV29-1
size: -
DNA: TGCAGCGTTCTGGTACTGGATGAGCAGTTCTTC
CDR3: CSVLVLDEQFF

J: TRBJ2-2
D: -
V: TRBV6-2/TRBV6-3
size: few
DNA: TGTGCCAGCAGTTACCTAAACACCGGGGAGCTGTTTTTT
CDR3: CASSYLNTGELFF

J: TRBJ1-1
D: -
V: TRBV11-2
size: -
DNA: TGTGCCAGCACCAAACTGACCTTGAGAGACACTGAAGCTTTCTTT
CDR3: CASTKLTLRDTEAFF

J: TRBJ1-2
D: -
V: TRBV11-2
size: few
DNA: TGTGCCAGCAGCTTAACCGCTACAGTGAACTATGGCTACACCTTC
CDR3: CASSLTATVNYGYTF

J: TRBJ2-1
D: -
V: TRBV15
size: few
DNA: TGTGCCACCAGCAGAGCCCTTGGAGACCTGAATGAGCAGTTCTTC
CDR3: CATSRALGDLNEQFF

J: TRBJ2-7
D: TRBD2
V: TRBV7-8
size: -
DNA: TGTGCCAGCAGCTTAGCGGGACTACCCGGGACTAGCGGGAGGCCCTACGAGCAGTACTTC
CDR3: CASSLAGLPGTSGRPYEQYF

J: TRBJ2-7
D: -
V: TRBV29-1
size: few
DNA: TGCAGCGTTGAGAGGCGGTCCGGGAACTCCTACGAGCAGTACTTC
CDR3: CSVERRSGNSYEQYF

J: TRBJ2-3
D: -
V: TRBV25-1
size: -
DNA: TGTGCCAGCAGTGAGGATTGGGGCACAGATACGCAGTATTTT
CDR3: CASSEDWGTDTQYF

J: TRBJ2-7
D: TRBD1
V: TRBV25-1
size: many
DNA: TGTGCCACAAGAGGACAGGGTCTCAACGAGCAGTACTTC
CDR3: CATRGQGLNEQYF

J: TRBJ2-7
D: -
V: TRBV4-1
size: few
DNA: TGCGCCAGCAGCCAAGCAAGGGGGGGTAACGGGCCTACCTACGAGCAGTACTTC
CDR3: CASSQARGGNGPTYEQYF

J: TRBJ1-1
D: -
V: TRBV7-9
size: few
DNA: TGTGCCACCGCCCCCCACACTGAAGCTTTCTTT
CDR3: CATAPHTEAFF

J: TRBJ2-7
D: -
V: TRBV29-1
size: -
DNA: TGCAGCGTTGTATGGCCCTTTTCACTATACGAGCAGTACTTC
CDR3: CSVVWPFSLYEQYF

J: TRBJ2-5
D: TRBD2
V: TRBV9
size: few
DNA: TGTGCCAGCTCCCCAGCTGGGGGAGGGGTAGAGACCCAGTACTTC
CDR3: CASSPAGGGVETQYF

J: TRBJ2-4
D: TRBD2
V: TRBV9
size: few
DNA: TGTGCCAGCAGCCCGCATTCGACTTTAGCGGGAAGGCAAAACATTCAGTACTTC
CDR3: CASSPHSTLAGRQNIQYF

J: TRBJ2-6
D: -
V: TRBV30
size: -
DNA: TGTGCCTGGAGCAGGGGGGACTCCTCTGGGGCCAACGTCCTGACTTTC
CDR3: CAWSRGDSSGANVLTF